This TCR beta chain was sequenced in a study of control samples from healthy donors and cancer patients (dated by TCRdb to about 2020). The library relied on the immunoSEQ multiplex PCR assay. The table was pulled from immuneACCESS by TCRdb, which kept in-frame rearrangements only. Such tables lose some clones; where checked, under half of the loss comes from unresolved V genes, and the rest has no known cause. Recorded for this sample are about 180,000 clones; roughly nine tenths of them occurred a single time. Of the sample, about 1.4% is held by the ten largest clones. Concerning this clone itself: What antigen it recognizes has not been identified. No clone much larger than this one lies a single base away; base qualities are absent.

The TCR comes from a man aged 25-40 years in good health. The sequencing sample was made of blood.

This receptor has the CDR3 CASSQDMGEAEKLFF. The nucleotide sequence is TGTGCCAGCAGCCAAGATATGGGAGAAGCCGAAAAACTGTTTTTT. The rearrangement combines TRBV4-2 with TRBJ1-4, with the identity of the D gene unclear. For CDR1 and CDR2, the germline V gene lists LGHNA and YNFKEQ. Inclusive of the bounding cysteine and phenylalanine, the CDR3 is 15 residues long. Only the CDR3 portion is preserved as DNA: 45 bases, with reading frame beginning at the first base. Trimming costs V 0 bases and J 8 bases, and their ends lie 13 bases apart.